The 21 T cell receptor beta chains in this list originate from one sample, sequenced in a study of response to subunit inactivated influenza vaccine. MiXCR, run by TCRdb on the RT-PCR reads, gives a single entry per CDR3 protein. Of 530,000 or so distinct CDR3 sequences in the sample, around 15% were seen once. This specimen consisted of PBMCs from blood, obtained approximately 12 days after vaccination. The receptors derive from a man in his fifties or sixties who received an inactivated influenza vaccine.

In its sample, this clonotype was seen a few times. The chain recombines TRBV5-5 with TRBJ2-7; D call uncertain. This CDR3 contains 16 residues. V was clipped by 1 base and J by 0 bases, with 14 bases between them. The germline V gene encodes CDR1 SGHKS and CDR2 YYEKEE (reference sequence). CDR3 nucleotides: TGTGCCAGCAGCTTGTCTGCCAGCTTTTTCTCCTACGAGCAGTACTTC. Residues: CASSLSASFFSYEQYF.

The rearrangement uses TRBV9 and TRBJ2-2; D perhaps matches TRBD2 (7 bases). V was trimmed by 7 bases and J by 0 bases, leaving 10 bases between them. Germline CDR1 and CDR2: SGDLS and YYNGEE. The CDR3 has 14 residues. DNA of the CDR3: TGTGCCAGCGGGGGGGGGCCGAACACCGGGGAGCTGTTTTTT. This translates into CASGGGPNTGELFF. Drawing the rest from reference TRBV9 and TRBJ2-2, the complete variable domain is DSGVTQTPKHLITATGQRVTLRCSPRSGDLSVYWYQQSLDQGLQFLIQYYNGEERAKGNILERFSAQQFPDLHSELNLSSLELGDSALYFCASGGGPNTGELFFGEGSRLTVL.

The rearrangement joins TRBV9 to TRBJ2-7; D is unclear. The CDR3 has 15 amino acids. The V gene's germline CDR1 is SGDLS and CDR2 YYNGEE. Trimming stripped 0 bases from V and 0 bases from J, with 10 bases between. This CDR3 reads CASSVGHSLSYEQYF. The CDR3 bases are TGTGCCAGCAGCGTAGGGCACTCGCTCTCCTACGAGCAGTACTTC.

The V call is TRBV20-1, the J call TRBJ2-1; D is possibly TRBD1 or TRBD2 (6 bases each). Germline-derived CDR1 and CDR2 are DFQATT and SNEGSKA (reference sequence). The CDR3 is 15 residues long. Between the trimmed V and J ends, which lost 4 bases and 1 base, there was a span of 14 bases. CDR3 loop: CSANRVGGSYNEQFF. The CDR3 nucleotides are TGCAGTGCTAACAGGGTCGGGGGATCCTACAATGAGCAGTTCTTC.

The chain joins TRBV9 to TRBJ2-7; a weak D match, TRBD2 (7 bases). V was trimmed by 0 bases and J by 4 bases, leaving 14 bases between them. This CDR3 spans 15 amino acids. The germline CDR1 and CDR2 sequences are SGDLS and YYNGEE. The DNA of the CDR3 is TGTGCCAGCAGCGTAGCGGGGGCTAGCGGTTACGAGCAGTACTTC. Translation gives CASSVAGASGYEQYF.

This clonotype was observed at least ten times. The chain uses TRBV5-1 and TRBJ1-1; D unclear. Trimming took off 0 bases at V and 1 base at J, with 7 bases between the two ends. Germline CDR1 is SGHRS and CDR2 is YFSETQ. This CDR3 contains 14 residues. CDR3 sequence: CASSLEPANTEAFF. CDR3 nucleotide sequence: TGCGCCAGCAGCTTGGAGCCGGCGAACACTGAAGCTTTCTTT.

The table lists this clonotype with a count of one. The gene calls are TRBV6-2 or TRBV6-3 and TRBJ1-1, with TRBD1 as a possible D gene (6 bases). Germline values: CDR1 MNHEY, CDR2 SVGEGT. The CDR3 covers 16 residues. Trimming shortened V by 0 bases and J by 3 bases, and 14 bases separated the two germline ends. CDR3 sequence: CASSYSTWGRDTEAFF. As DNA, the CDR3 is TGTGCCAGCAGTTACTCGACTTGGGGGCGAGACACTGAAGCTTTCTTT.

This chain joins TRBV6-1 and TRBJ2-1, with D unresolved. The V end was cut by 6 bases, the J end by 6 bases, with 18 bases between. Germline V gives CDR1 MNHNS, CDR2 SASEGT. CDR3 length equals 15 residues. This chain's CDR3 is CASRRNPSHLNEQFF. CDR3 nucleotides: TGTGCCAGCAGACGGAACCCCAGTCATCTCAATGAGCAGTTCTTC.

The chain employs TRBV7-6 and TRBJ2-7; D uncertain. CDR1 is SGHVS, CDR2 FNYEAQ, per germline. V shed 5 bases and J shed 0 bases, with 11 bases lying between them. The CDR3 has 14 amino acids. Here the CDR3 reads CASSPGPISYEQYF. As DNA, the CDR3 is TGTGCCAGCAGCCCAGGACCGATCTCCTACGAGCAGTACTTC.

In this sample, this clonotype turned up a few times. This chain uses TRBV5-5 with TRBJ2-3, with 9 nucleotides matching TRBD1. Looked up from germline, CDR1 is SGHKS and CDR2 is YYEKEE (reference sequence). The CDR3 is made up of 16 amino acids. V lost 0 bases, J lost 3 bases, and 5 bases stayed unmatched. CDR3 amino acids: CASSLGGTGWTDTQYF. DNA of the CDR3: TGTGCCAGCAGCTTGGGCGGGACAGGGTGGACAGATACGCAGTATTTT.

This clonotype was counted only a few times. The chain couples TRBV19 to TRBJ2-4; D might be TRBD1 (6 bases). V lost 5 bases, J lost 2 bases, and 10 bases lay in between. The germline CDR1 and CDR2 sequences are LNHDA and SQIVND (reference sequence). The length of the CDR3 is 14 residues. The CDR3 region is CASSPDSSKNIQYF. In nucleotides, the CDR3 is TGTGCCAGTAGTCCGGACAGCTCCAAAAACATTCAGTACTTC.

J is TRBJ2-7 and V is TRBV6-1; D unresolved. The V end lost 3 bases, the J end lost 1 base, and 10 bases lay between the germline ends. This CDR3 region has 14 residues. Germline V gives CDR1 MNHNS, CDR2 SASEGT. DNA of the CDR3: TGTGCCAGCAGTGATATAGGACCGTCCTACGAGCAGTACTTC. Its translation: CASSDIGPSYEQYF.

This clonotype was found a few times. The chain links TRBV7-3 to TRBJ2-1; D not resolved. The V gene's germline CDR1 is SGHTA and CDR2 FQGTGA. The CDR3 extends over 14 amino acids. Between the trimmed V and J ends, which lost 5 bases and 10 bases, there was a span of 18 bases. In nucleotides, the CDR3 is TGTGCCAGCAGCCCCGAGGTGGGGAAGGTCGAGCAGTTCTTC. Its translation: CASSPEVGKVEQFF.

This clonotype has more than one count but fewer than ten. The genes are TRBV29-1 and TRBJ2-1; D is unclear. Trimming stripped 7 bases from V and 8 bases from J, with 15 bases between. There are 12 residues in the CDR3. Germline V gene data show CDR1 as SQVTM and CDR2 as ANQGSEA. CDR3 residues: CSATHTQYEQFF. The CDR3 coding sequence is TGCAGCGCCACACATACCCAGTATGAGCAGTTCTTC.

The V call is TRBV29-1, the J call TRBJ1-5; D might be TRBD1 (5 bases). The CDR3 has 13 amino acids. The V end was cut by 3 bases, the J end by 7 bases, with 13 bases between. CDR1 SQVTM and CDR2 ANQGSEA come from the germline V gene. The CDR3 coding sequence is TGCAGCGTTGACGAAGGGGACGGGCAGCCCCAGCATTTT. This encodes CSVDEGDGQPQHF. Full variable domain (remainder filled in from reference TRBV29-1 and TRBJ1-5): SAVISQKPSRDICQRGTSLTIQCQVDSQVTMMFWYRQQPGQSLTLIATANQGSEATYESGFVIDKFPISRPNLTFSTLTVSNMSPEDSSIYLCSVDEGDGQPQHFGDGTRLSIL.

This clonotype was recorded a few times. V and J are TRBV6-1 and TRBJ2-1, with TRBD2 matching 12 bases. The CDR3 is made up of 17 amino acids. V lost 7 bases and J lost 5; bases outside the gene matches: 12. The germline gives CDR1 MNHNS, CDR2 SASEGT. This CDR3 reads CASMGLAGGRTNNEQFF. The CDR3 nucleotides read TGTGCCAGCATGGGGCTAGCGGGAGGGAGAACAAACAATGAGCAGTTCTTC.

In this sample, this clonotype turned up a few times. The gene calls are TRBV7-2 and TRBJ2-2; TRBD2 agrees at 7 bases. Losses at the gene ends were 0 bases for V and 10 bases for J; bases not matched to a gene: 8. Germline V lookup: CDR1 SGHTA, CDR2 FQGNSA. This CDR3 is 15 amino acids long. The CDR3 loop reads CASSLAGGRREELFF. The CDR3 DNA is TGTGCCAGCAGCTTAGCGGGAGGGCGAAGAGAGGAGCTGTTTTTT.

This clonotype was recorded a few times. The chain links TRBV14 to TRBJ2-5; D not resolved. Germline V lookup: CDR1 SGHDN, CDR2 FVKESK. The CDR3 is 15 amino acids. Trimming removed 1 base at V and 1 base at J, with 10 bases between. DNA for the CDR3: TGTGCCAGCAGCCAAGTTGAGGCATCCCAAGAGACCCAGTACTTC. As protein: CASSQVEASQETQYF. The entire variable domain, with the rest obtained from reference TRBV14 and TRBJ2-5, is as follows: EAGVTQFPSHSVIEKGQTVTLRCDPISGHDNLYWYRRVMGKEIKFLLHFVKESKQDESGMPNNRFLAERTGGTYSTLKVQPAELEDSGVYFCASSQVEASQETQYFGPGTRLLVL.

The chain's CDR3 is CASKERTASYEQYF. CDR3 in DNA: TGCGCCAGCAAAGAAAGGACGGCGTCCTACGAGCAGTACTTC. The chain has TRBV4-3 and TRBJ2-7; D call uncertain. V was pared by 7 bases and J by 1 base, with 14 bases between. The CDR3 spans 14 residues. The V gene's germline CDR1 is LGHNA and CDR2 YSLEER.

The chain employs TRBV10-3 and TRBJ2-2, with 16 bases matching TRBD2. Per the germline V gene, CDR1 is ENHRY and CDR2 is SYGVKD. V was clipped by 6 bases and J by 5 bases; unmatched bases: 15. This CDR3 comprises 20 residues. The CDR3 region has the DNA TGTGCCATCAGCTCCGACTCCGGGACTAGCGGGAGGGCGAGTACCGGGGAGCTGTTTTTT. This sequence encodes CAISSDSGTSGRASTGELFF.

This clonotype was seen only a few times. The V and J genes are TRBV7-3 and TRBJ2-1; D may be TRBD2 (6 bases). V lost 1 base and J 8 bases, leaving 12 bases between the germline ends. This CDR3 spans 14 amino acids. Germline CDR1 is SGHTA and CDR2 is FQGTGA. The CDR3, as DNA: TGTGCCAGCAGCTTAAGCGGGGAGCGGGATGAGCAGTTCTTC. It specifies CASSLSGERDEQFF.